This TCR beta chain was sequenced for a study of Graves' ophthalmopathy and Graves' hyperthyroidism. Points from the study as a whole: Using a 13-signature model, the authors split ophthalmopathy from stable hyperthyroidism, with 85% to 90% sensitivity and 65% to 82% specificity.

If patients had other autoimmune diseases, uncontrolled infections, pregnancy or lactation, they were excluded. Investigators amplified TCR beta CDR3 regions from RNA transcripts. HTBI-primed RT-PCR formed the first round, and a multiplex PCR formed the second. TCRdb called the multiplex PCR reads again in MiXCR, with one record for every CDR3 protein. The sample lists some 380,000 distinct CDR3 sequences; about 16% were seen once. This clonotype was found many times. The antigen is unknown. There are 12 residues in the CDR3. Trimming stripped 8 bases from V and 0 bases from J, with 7 bases between. Germline assignment: CDR1 LNHDA and CDR2 SQIVND (reference sequence).

This clonotype was obtained from a woman aged 18-29 years with stable Graves' hyperthyroidism. Sequencing was done on a sample of peripheral blood. The chain has TRBV19 and TRBJ1-1; D remains ambiguous. CDR3 loop: CASLGVNTEAFF. CDR3 in DNA: TGTGCCAGTCTTGGGGTGAACACTGAAGCTTTCTTT.